These 26 T cell receptor beta chains share one sample of origin, sequenced in a study of blood T cell repertoires in COVID-19. Using immunoSEQ multiplex PCR, the repertoire was profiled, and TCRdb retains in-frame clones only, with some absent. The sample carries roughly 250,000 clones, approximately 85% recorded once. The sequencing input was peripheral blood. Source of these receptors: a human donor with COVID-19, enrolled during active disease. The donor label of this sample is uncertain.

The chain is built from TRBV19 and TRBJ2-7; TRBD2 might be the D (6 bases). The CDR3 sequence is 15 residues long. From germline, CDR1 is LNHDA and CDR2 SQIVND (reference sequence). V lost 7 bases and J 1 base, leaving 17 bases between the germline ends. CDR3 sequence: CASKQLSSGSYEQYF. The CDR3 DNA follows: TGTGCCAGTAAGCAGCTTAGTAGCGGTTCCTACGAGCAGTACTTC.

The chain joins TRBV7-3 to TRBJ2-7, with D perhaps TRBD2 (6 bases). Trimming left V 2 bases short and J 5 bases short, with 13 bases between. The length of the CDR3 is 14 residues. The germline gives CDR1 SGHTA, CDR2 FQGTGA. As DNA, the CDR3 is TGTGCCAGCAGCTTAGCGGGACGGCTGGACGAGCAGTACTTC. It translates to CASSLAGRLDEQYF.

The V call is TRBV9, the J call TRBJ1-1, with TRBD1 identical over 8 bases. Looked up from germline, CDR1 is SGDLS and CDR2 is YYNGEE. Losses at the gene ends were 4 bases for V and 4 bases for J; bases not matched to a gene: 12. This CDR3 region has 16 residues. This CDR3 reads CASSPQTGAGVTEAFF. The CDR3 DNA reads TGTGCCAGCAGCCCTCAGACAGGGGCAGGGGTCACTGAAGCTTTCTTT.

The CDR3 DNA sequence: TGCAGCGTTGAAGAGGAGGACAGGGCGAAGCAGTTCTTC. Its translation: CSVEEEDRAKQFF. The chain joins TRBV29-1 to TRBJ2-1; 8 bases fit TRBD1. Losses at the gene ends were 0 bases for V and 11 bases for J; bases not matched to a gene: 6. This CDR3 has 13 amino acids. Per the germline V gene, CDR1 is SQVTM and CDR2 is ANQGSEA.

This chain connects TRBV2 to TRBJ2-3; D possibly corresponds to TRBD1 (5 bases). This CDR3 is 14 amino acids long. CDR1 is SNHLY and CDR2 is FYNNEI in the germline V gene. The V end lost 7 bases, the J end lost 4 bases, and 15 bases lay between the germline ends. This CDR3 is CASKKGIGADTQYF. The CDR3 region has the DNA TGTGCCAGCAAGAAAGGGATAGGGGCAGATACGCAGTATTTT.

The gene calls are TRBV15 and TRBJ2-1; 10 bases agree with TRBD2. Germline V gene data show CDR1 as LNHNV and CDR2 as YYDKDF (reference sequence). This CDR3 is 18 amino acids long. With 0 bases clipped from V and 6 bases from J, the junction kept 11 bases outside the gene matches. The chain's CDR3 is CATSRDVLAGVRGNEQFF. DNA of the CDR3: TGTGCCACCAGCAGAGATGTCCTAGCGGGAGTGAGAGGCAATGAGCAGTTCTTC.

This chain connects TRBV5-5 to TRBJ2-7; TRBD2 agrees at 13 bases. The CDR3 is 19 amino acids. Germline V gives CDR1 SGHKS, CDR2 YYEKEE (reference sequence). With 1 base clipped from V and 4 bases from J, the junction kept 14 bases outside the gene matches. Written as DNA, the CDR3 is TGTGCCAGCAGCTTGTTTGGCCGCAGTCGGACTAGCGGGAGATACGAGCAGTACTTC. Its translation: CASSLFGRSRTSGRYEQYF.

The chain employs TRBV5-1 and TRBJ2-5; 12 bases are a match to TRBD2. This CDR3 has 17 residues. CDR1 and CDR2 from the germline V gene are SGHRS and YFSETQ. Trimming at V came to 4 bases and at J to 1 base, leaving 8 bases not matched to a gene. The CDR3: CASSPGLAGRAQETQYF. The CDR3 coding sequence is TGCGCCAGCAGCCCCGGACTAGCGGGAAGGGCCCAAGAGACCCAGTACTTC.

This clone appeared a single time. The V call is TRBV7-2, the J call TRBJ1-1; 7 bases align to TRBD1. The junction had 9 bases not matched to a gene; V was cut back by 3 bases and J by 5 bases. Per germline, CDR1 SGHTA and CDR2 FQGNSA. The CDR3 is 15 amino acids. CDR3 region: CASSFPSGGRTEAFF. The CDR3 bases are TGTGCCAGCAGCTTTCCATCAGGGGGACGGACTGAAGCTTTCTTT.

The chain links TRBV9 to TRBJ2-5; 9 positions agree with TRBD2. The CDR3 is made up of 16 amino acids. V shed 0 bases and J 2 bases; nucleotides not matched to a gene: 5. Germline CDR1 and CDR2: SGDLS and YYNGEE. DNA for the CDR3: TGTGCCAGCAGCGTAGGAGCTAGCGGGATACAAGAGACCCAGTACTTC. It is translated as CASSVGASGIQETQYF.

The rearrangement uses TRBV19 and TRBJ1-5, with a weak D call TRBD1 (5 bases). This CDR3 comprises 13 residues. Trimming took off 10 bases at V and 3 bases at J, with 13 bases between the two ends. Germline values: CDR1 LNHDA, CDR2 SQIVND (reference sequence). The CDR3 DNA reads TGTGCCACTAAACAGGTAGACAATCAGCCCCAGCATTTT. Amino acid sequence: CATKQVDNQPQHF.

This sequence joins TRBV18 and TRBJ1-2; 8 bases match TRBD1. The V gene end was trimmed by 3 bases and the J gene end by 6 bases; junction bases not matched to a gene: 18. The V gene's germline CDR1 is KGHSH and CDR2 LQKENI. CDR3 length: 18 residues. The CDR3 is CASSPGRTGLMVSDGYTF. In DNA form, the CDR3 reads TGTGCCAGCTCACCGGGCAGGACAGGGCTCATGGTGTCGGATGGCTACACCTTC.

The rearrangement joins TRBV28 to TRBJ1-6; no firm D call. The CDR3 has 15 residues. With 5 bases removed from V and 4 bases from J, the gap between germline ends came to 12 bases. Per germline, CDR1 MDHEN and CDR2 SYDVKM. The CDR3 loop is CASSVIAGYNSPLHF. DNA of the CDR3: TGTGCCAGCAGTGTTATCGCGGGGTATAATTCACCCCTCCACTTT.

The V and J genes are TRBV28 and TRBJ1-1; 7 bases line up with TRBD1. This CDR3 spans 15 amino acids. Unmatched junction bases numbered 9, after V lost 7 bases and J lost 1 base. The germline CDR1 and CDR2 sequences are MDHEN and SYDVKM. The CDR3 DNA reads as TGTGCCAGCAATAGTTTAGGACAGGAGAACACTGAAGCTTTCTTT. Translated, it gives CASNSLGQENTEAFF.

The V and J genes are TRBV5-1 and TRBJ2-6; D remains ambiguous. The CDR3 length is 15 residues. V gave up 2 bases and J gave up 2 bases, with 8 bases separating them. CDR1 is SGHRS, CDR2 YFSETQ, per germline. The CDR3 reads CASSFDTPGANVLTF. CDR3 in DNA: TGCGCCAGCAGCTTTGACACTCCTGGGGCCAACGTCCTGACTTTC.

This clone has a single count. The chain is built from TRBV28 and TRBJ1-2; D gene uncertain. V lost 7 bases and J lost 8, with 11 bases in between. Germline V lookup: CDR1 MDHEN, CDR2 SYDVKM. The CDR3 contains 11 residues. The CDR3 sequence: CASTGIYGYTF. DNA of the CDR3: TGTGCCAGCACAGGCATCTACGGCTACACCTTC.

J is TRBJ1-5 and V is TRBV5-1; no clear D gene. V gave up 3 bases and J gave up 4 bases, with 8 bases separating them. The CDR3 consists of 13 residues. Germline V gene lookup returns CDR1 SGHRS and CDR2 YFSETQ. The CDR3 DNA sequence: TGCGCCAGCAGCTGGACTGGGAATCAGCCCCAGCATTTT. Translation gives CASSWTGNQPQHF.

The gene calls are TRBV29-1 and TRBJ1-1; no clear D gene. Germline V gene lookup returns CDR1 SQVTM and CDR2 ANQGSEA. The CDR3 has 13 amino acids. V dropped 0 bases and J dropped 4 bases, with 9 bases sitting between them. In DNA form, the CDR3 reads TGCAGCGTTGAAGATTGGGCAGGCACTGAAGCTTTCTTT. Its translation is CSVEDWAGTEAFF.

This chain connects TRBV5-1 to TRBJ2-3; tentative D call: TRBD1 (6 bases). V lost 0 bases and J lost 5, with 10 bases in between. Germline V CDR1 and CDR2: SGHRS, YFSETQ. CDR3 length: 14 amino acids. This chain's CDR3 is CASSLDYREDTQYF. The CDR3 nucleotides are TGCGCCAGCAGCTTGGATTACAGGGAAGATACGCAGTATTTT.

The rearrangement links TRBV18 to TRBJ2-3; 10 nucleotides line up with TRBD2. V gave up 1 base and J gave up 2 bases; unmatched junction bases: 6. This CDR3 comprises 17 residues. Germline CDR1 is KGHSH and CDR2 is LQKENI. For the CDR3, the DNA is TGTGCCAGCTCACCACGCAGAACTAGCGGGACCACAGATACGCAGTATTTT. Translated, it gives CASSPRRTSGTTDTQYF.

The CDR3 is CASSGSGRAGDVDEQYF. The CDR3 DNA reads TGTGCCAGCAGCGGGTCCGGGCGAGCGGGAGATGTAGACGAGCAGTACTTC. The chain employs TRBV9 and TRBJ2-7, with 8 bases that match TRBD2. The V and J ends lost 3 bases and 5 bases, in that order; junction bases with no gene match: 16. CDR3 length: 17 amino acids. CDR1 SGDLS and CDR2 YYNGEE come from the germline V gene.

This chain uses TRBV6-5 with TRBJ2-7; 9 bases line up with TRBD2. CDR1 MNHEY and CDR2 SVGAGI come from the germline V gene. V gave up 2 bases and J gave up 4 bases; unmatched junction bases: 6. CDR3 length equals 15 residues. CDR3 bases: TGTGCCAGCAGTTACGCCGCGGGAGGGTTGTACGAGCAGTACTTC. It specifies CASSYAAGGLYEQYF.

The chain combines TRBV7-3 with TRBJ1-2; possibly TRBD1 for D (6 bases). This CDR3 region has 13 residues. V was pared by 2 bases and J by 8 bases, with 12 bases between. Per germline, CDR1 SGHTA and CDR2 FQGTGA. CDR3 in DNA: TGTGCCAGCAGCTTATCAGGGGTAGGGGGCTACACCTTC. Its translation: CASSLSGVGGYTF.

V and J are TRBV20-1 and TRBJ2-1, with 9 bases matching TRBD2. Germline CDR1 DFQATT, CDR2 SNEGSKA (reference sequence). The CDR3 covers 16 residues. V was pared by 6 bases and J by 4 bases, with 13 bases of the junction left unmatched. CDR3 nucleotide sequence: TGCAGTGCAAGTCTAGCGGGAAGTGGGGATTACAATGAGCAGTTCTTC. It is translated as CSASLAGSGDYNEQFF.

V gene TRBV10-2 combines with J gene TRBJ2-2; D is ambiguous. V was pared by 1 base and J by 3 bases, with 6 bases between. This CDR3 has 14 amino acids. Germline CDR1 is WSHSY and CDR2 is SAAADI. The CDR3 nucleotides are TGCGCCAGCAGTGAGTATAGAGACACCGGGGAGCTGTTTTTT. Translation: CASSEYRDTGELFF.

The chain links TRBV9 to TRBJ2-3; 7 nucleotides align to TRBD1. This CDR3 has 20 amino acids. The germline gives CDR1 SGDLS, CDR2 YYNGEE. V dropped 4 bases and J dropped 1; count of bases not matched to a gene: 21. CDR3 DNA sequence: TGTGCCAGCAGCTATAGTGGCGTCCTCAACACCGGGACAGGCACAGATACGCAGTATTTT. This encodes CASSYSGVLNTGTGTDTQYF. The full variable domain, with the rest looked up from reference TRBV9 and TRBJ2-3, is DSGVTQTPKHLITATGQRVTLRCSPRSGDLSVYWYQQSLDQGLQFLIQYYNGEERAKGNILERFSAQQFPDLHSELNLSSLELGDSALYFCASSYSGVLNTGTGTDTQYFGPGTRLTVL.